The present T cell receptor beta chain was sequenced within a study of blood T cell repertoires in COVID-19 (dated by TCRdb to the early 2020s). Concerning the study at large: Samples from collaborators originated in the United States, Italy and Spain and spanned both the acute and convalescent phases of COVID-19. The repertoires were released in a freely available public database intended as a resource for research on the immune response to SARS-CoV-2. Sample metadata almost always included a de-identified subject ID, COVID-19 status, age in years and sex. Samples came from the ongoing ImmuneRACE study (first 160 participants) plus 1,254 subjects from 6 global collaborators. Deeply sampled blood TCRbeta repertoires from subjects exposed to, actively infected with, or recovered from COVID-19 were included in the dataset. The material from the prospective study consisted of cDNA or gDNA derived from T cells, B-cell-depleted T cells, or PBMCs. Where HLA class I and class II types were available, the types were taken from metadata supplied by the sample provider, not from assay-based typing. Paper-wide results and their limitations: The amount of clinical and demographic metadata varied by source and participant and was provided uncurated.

Of note for this clone: Its antigen has not been determined. Base qualities are missing; no much larger clone stands one base away.

Spanning cysteine to phenylalanine, the CDR3 consists of 14 amino acids. Solely the CDR3 DNA is kept, with 42 bases framed from the first base. Taken from the germline V gene (reference sequence), the CDR1 and CDR2 loops are LNHDA and SQIVND. Unmatched junction bases come to 7, with V trimmed by 6 bases and J by 7 bases. TCRbeta CDR3 regions were amplified from genomic DNA using the immunoSEQ Assay, a bias-controlled multiplex PCR. In the paper's pipeline: The number of nucleated cells in each sample was estimated from the amplification of reference gene primers within the assay. To quantify the absolute abundance of each unique TCRbeta CDR3 rearrangement, sequence reads were collapsed and filtered. Productive Simpson clonality was computed per sample as the square root of Simpson's diversity index over productive rearrangements. TCRdb retrieved this table from immuneACCESS and kept in-frame rearrangements only. Not all clones are present; in checked studies, unresolved V genes account for under half, and no reason is known for the remainder. That table is the source of V, J and clone size, and D and trimming were worked out from the DNA. Within this sample are some 15,000 clones, with roughly 76% of them counted one time only. Jointly, the top ten make up roughly 30% of the sample.

Each collaborating institution followed its own protocols to collect whole blood in K2EDTA tubes. Collaborator samples were shipped for TCRbeta analysis as frozen whole blood, isolated PBMCs, or DNA extracted from either sample type. The sequence came from a man aged 65 to 79 with active or convalescent COVID-19. The V and J segments used are TRBV19 and TRBJ1-2, with TRBD1 identical over 11 junction bases. What was sequenced was peripheral blood. The CDR3 protein is CASRDRGLPTGYTF. The base sequence is TGTGCCAGTAGGGACAGGGGGCTCCCAACTGGCTACACCTTC.